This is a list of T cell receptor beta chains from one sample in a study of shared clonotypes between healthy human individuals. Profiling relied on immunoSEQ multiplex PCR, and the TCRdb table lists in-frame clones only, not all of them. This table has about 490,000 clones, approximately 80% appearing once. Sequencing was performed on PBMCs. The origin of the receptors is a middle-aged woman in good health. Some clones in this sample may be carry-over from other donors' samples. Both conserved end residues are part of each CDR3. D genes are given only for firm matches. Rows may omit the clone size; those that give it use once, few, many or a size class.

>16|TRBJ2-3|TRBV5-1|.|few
CASSLALAGNADTQYF
TGCGCCAGCAGCTTGGCCTTGGCGGGTAACGCAGATACGCAGTATTTT
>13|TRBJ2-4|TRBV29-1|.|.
CSVVGGTENIQYF
TGCAGCGTTGTCGGCGGGACGGAAAACATTCAGTACTTC
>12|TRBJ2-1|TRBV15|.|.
CATSRDFNEQFF
TGTGCCACCAGCAGAGACTTCAATGAGCAGTTCTTC
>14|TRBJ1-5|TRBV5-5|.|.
CASSLGSGGQPQHF
TGTGCCAGCAGCTTGGGTTCGGGGGGTCAGCCCCAGCATTTT
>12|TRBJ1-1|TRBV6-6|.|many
CASSSENTEAFF
TGTGCCAGCAGTTCAGAGAACACTGAAGCTTTCTTT
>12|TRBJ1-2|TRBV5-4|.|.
CASSLDKYGYTF
TGTGCCAGCAGCTTGGACAAATATGGCTACACCTTC
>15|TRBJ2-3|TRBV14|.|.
CASSHTTSRTDTQYF
TGTGCCAGCAGCCATACGACTAGTCGGACAGATACGCAGTATTTT
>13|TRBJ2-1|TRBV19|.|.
CASTLDSDNEQFF
TGTGCCAGTACCCTGGACAGTGACAATGAGCAGTTCTTC
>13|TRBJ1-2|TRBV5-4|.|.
CASSFTGLYGYTF
TGTGCCAGCAGCTTTACCGGTCTATATGGCTACACCTTC
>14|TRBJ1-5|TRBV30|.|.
CAWSGSVSNQPQHF
TGTGCCTGGAGTGGGTCAGTAAGCAATCAGCCCCAGCATTTT
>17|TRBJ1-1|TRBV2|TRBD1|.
CASSVGHLGQGVAPPPF
TGTGCCAGCAGTGTGGGGCATTTGGGACAGGGGGTGGCTCCACCACCTTTT
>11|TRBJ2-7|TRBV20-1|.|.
CSARVPYEQYF
TGCAGTGCTAGAGTTCCCTACGAGCAGTACTTC
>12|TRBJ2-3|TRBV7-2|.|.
CASSQDRDTQYF
TGTGCCAGCAGCCAAGACAGGGATACGCAGTATTTT
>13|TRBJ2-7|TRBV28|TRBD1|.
CASSVTGLDEQYF
TGTGCCAGCAGTGTGACAGGGTTGGACGAGCAGTACTTC
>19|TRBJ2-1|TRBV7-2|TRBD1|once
CASSLLPILMTGHYNEQFF
TGTGCCAGCAGCCTCCTCCCAATTCTAATGACAGGGCACTACAATGAGCAGTTCTTC
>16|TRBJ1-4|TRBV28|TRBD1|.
CASSPGTAWANEKLFF
TGTGCCAGCAGTCCCGGGACAGCCTGGGCGAATGAAAAACTGTTTTTT
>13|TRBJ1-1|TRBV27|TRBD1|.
CASSSTGDTEAFF
TGTGCCAGCAGTTCTACAGGGGACACTGAAGCTTTCTTT
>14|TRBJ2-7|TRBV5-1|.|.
CASSLEDAAYEQYF
TGCGCCAGCAGCTTGGAGGATGCAGCCTACGAGCAGTACTTC
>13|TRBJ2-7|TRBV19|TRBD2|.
CASASGRAYEQYF
TGTGCCAGTGCTAGCGGGAGGGCCTACGAGCAGTACTTC
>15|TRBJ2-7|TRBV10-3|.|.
CAISDWDASSYEQYF
TGTGCCATCAGTGACTGGGACGCTAGCTCCTACGAGCAGTACTTC
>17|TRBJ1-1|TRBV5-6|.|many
CASHYMTGLLDNTEAFF
TGTGCCAGCCACTATATGACAGGTTTACTTGATAACACTGAAGCTTTCTTT
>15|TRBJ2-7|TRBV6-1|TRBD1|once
CARSELRDRYAKQYF
TGTGCCAGAAGTGAATTAAGGGACAGGTATGCCAAGCAGTACTTC
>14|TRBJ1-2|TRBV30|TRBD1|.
CAWSILTGNYGYTF
TGTGCCTGGAGTATATTGACAGGGAACTATGGCTACACCTTC
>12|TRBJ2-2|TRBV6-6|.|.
CASSSPGGELFF
TGTGCCAGCAGTTCCCCGGGGGGGGAGCTGTTTTTT
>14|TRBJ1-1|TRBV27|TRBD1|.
CASSLDRGRTEAFF
TGTGCCAGCAGTTTGGACAGGGGGCGCACTGAAGCTTTCTTT
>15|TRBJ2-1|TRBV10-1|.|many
CASSESRQGWDEQFF
TGCGCCAGCAGTGAATCTCGGCAGGGGTGGGATGAGCAGTTCTTC
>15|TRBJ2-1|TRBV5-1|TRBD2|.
CASSGGLAGGNEQFF
TGCGCCAGCAGCGGGGGACTAGCGGGAGGTAATGAGCAGTTCTTC
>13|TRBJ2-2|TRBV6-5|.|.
CASSFRGPGELFF
TGTGCCAGCAGTTTCCGGGGCCCCGGGGAGCTGTTTTTT
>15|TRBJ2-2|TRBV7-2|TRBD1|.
CASSSRQGGTGELFF
TGTGCCAGCAGCTCCAGACAGGGGGGCACCGGGGAGCTGTTTTTT
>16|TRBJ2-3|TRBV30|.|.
CAWSALGGVGIDTQYF
TGTGCCTGGAGTGCATTGGGGGGAGTGGGCATAGATACGCAGTATTTT
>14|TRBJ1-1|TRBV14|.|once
CASSQVTVLTEAFF
TGTGCCAGCAGCCAAGTGACAGTTTTGACTGAAGCTTTCTTT
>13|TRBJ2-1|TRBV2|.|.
CAGGGSKRNEQFF
TGTGCCGGGGGCGGGAGCAAGCGCAATGAGCAGTTCTTC
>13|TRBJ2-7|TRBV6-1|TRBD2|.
CASSGTSGYEQYF
TGTGCCAGCAGCGGTACTAGCGGCTACGAGCAGTACTTC
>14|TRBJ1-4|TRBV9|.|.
CASSPGTTNEKLFF
TGTGCCAGCTCACCAGGTACGACTAATGAAAAACTGTTTTTT
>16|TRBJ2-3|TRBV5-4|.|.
CASSPPPGQTGDTQYF
TGTGCCAGCAGCCCACCACCCGGACAGACTGGGGATACGCAGTATTTT
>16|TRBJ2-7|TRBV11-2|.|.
CASSLLRGDYSYEQYF
TGTGCCAGCAGCTTACTTCGGGGCGATTACTCCTACGAGCAGTACTTC
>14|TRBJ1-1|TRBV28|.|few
CASSLGQGTKGAFF
TGTGCCAGCAGTTTAGGGCAGGGGACCAAGGGAGCTTTCTTT
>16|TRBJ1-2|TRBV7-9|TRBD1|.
CASSTLDRNDNYGYTF
TGTGCCAGCAGCACTTTGGACAGGAACGATAACTATGGCTACACCTTC
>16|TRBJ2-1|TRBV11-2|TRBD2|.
CASSLGAGASYNEQFF
TGTGCCAGCAGCTTGGGAGCGGGAGCCTCCTACAATGAGCAGTTCTTC
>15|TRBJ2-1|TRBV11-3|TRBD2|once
CASSLELAGGNEQFF
TGTGCCAGCAGCTTAGAACTAGCGGGAGGGAATGAGCAGTTCTTC
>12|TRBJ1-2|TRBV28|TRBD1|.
CASSSDRVGYTF
TGTGCCAGCAGTTCGGACAGGGTCGGCTACACCTTC
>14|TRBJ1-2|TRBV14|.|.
CASSQGQGSYGYTF
TGTGCCAGCAGCCAAGGTCAGGGGAGCTATGGCTACACCTTC
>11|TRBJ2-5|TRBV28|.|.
CASSWKETQYF
TGTGCCAGCAGTTGGAAAGAGACCCAGTACTTC
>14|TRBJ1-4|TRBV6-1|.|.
CASSLPRFNEKLFF
TGTGCCAGCAGCCTGCCCCGTTTTAATGAAAAACTGTTTTTT
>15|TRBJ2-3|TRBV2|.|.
CASSASLVRGDTQYF
TGTGCCAGCAGTGCTTCTCTAGTGAGGGGAGATACGCAGTATTTT
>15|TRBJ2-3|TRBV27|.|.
CASRGLGEGTDTQYF
TGTGCCAGCAGGGGGTTAGGGGAGGGCACAGATACGCAGTATTTT
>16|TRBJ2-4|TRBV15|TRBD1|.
CATSVGQGVAKNIQYF
TGTGCCACCAGCGTGGGACAGGGGGTAGCCAAAAACATTCAGTACTTC
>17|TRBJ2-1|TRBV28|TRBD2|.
CASSLPGGGRGDNEQFF
TGTGCCAGCAGTCTTCCGGGTGGCGGGAGAGGGGACAATGAGCAGTTCTTC
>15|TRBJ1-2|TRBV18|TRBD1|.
CASSPPGDRGEGYTF
TGTGCCAGCTCACCACCGGGTGACAGGGGAGAAGGCTACACCTTC